One and the same sample provided the 29 T cell receptor beta chains below, sequenced in a study of blood T cell repertoires in COVID-19. Using immunoSEQ multiplex PCR, the repertoire was profiled, and TCRdb retains in-frame clones only, with some absent. Of tens of thousands of clones in the sample, about 89% are singletons; the top ten hold more than 2%. Sequencing was performed on peripheral blood. The receptors were gathered from a human donor in a cohort sampled during active COVID-19.

Only a few counts were recorded for this clone. The genes are TRBV6-5 and TRBJ2-7; TRBD1 aligns across 9 bases. CDR3 length equals 15 residues. Germline V gene lookup returns CDR1 MNHEY and CDR2 SVGAGI. V was pared by 5 bases and J by 3 bases, with 8 bases of the junction left unmatched. Here the CDR3 DNA reads TGTGCCAGCAGTCTCACCGGGACAGGGAGCTACGAGCAGTACTTC. Its translation: CASSLTGTGSYEQYF.

The rearrangement joins TRBV18 to TRBJ1-2; tentative D call: TRBD1 (6 bases). This CDR3 region has 18 residues. Trimming took 3 bases from V and 3 from J, leaving 23 bases between them. Germline-derived CDR1 and CDR2 are KGHSH and LQKENI. The CDR3: CASSPIRLMNRVDYGYTF. The CDR3 region has the DNA TGTGCCAGCTCACCTATACGCCTTATGAACAGGGTAGACTATGGCTACACCTTC.

This sequence joins TRBV6-6 and TRBJ2-3, with D maybe TRBD1 (6 bases). From germline, CDR1 is MNHNY and CDR2 SVGAGI (reference sequence). The CDR3 spans 16 residues. V was trimmed by 4 bases and J by 10 bases, leaving 24 bases between them. CDR3 sequence: CASSLFVGARDVAQYF. The CDR3 DNA follows: TGTGCCAGCAGTTTATTTGTGGGGGCTAGGGATGTTGCGCAGTATTTT.

This clone was counted once. This rearrangement joins TRBV6-5 to TRBJ1-4; 7 nucleotides agree with TRBD1. The CDR3 length is 13 residues. Germline-derived CDR1 and CDR2 are MNHEY and SVGAGI. V trimming: 5 bases; J trimming: 11 bases; junction bases outside the gene matches: 8. The CDR3: CASSNSGQPKLFF. The CDR3 bases are TGTGCCAGCAGTAATTCGGGACAGCCCAAACTGTTTTTT.

The chain employs TRBV25-1 and TRBJ2-5; 9 positions match TRBD1. The V and J ends lost 1 base and 2 bases, in that order; junction bases with no gene match: 5. Per germline, CDR1 MGHDK and CDR2 SYGVNS. This CDR3 region has 16 residues. The CDR3, as DNA: TGTGCCAGCAGTGAATTAGGGGGACAGGGTCAAGAGACCCAGTACTTC. The encoded protein is CASSELGGQGQETQYF.

This sequence joins TRBV3-1 (or the pseudogene TRBV3-2) and TRBJ1-2; 9 positions agree with TRBD1. This CDR3 comprises 15 residues. The J segment lost 2 bases and the V segment lost 6 bases, leaving 7 bases of the junction unmatched. Germline V gene lookup returns CDR1 LGHDT and CDR2 YNNKEL (reference sequence). CDR3 amino acids: CASRHLTGGNYGYTF. In DNA, the CDR3 is TGTGCCAGCAGACACTTGACAGGGGGAAACTATGGCTACACCTTC.

The chain couples TRBV20-1 to TRBJ2-7, with TRBD2 identical over 8 bases. Germline V gene lookup returns CDR1 DFQATT and CDR2 SNEGSKA (reference sequence). V gave up 7 bases and J gave up 6 bases; unmatched junction bases: 5. The CDR3 covers 11 residues. CDR3 DNA sequence: TGCAGTGTGGGCGGGAGGCCCGAGCAGTACTTC. This translates into CSVGGRPEQYF.

The table lists this clone with a few counts. The genes are TRBV21-1 and TRBJ2-5; TRBD1 reflects the table's D call only, with no check against the DNA. TRBV21-1 is a pseudogene. The CDR3 spans 15 residues. CDR3 sequence reads: CASSKGQDRQETQYF. For the CDR3, the DNA is TGTGCCAGCAGCAAAGGACAGGATCGACAAGAGACCCAGTACTTC.

The chain is built from TRBV6-8 and TRBJ2-3; 9 bases fit TRBD2. J was trimmed by 9 bases and V by 7 bases; bases with no gene match: 20. Germline V gene lookup returns CDR1 MNHGY and CDR2 SAAAGT. The CDR3 consists of 17 residues. The CDR3 coding sequence is TGTGCCAGCACCGCGGGGGCGGGAGGGCCCCCCCGGGGCACGCAGTATTTT. Protein sequence: CASTAGAGGPPRGTQYF.

V is TRBV5-1 and J is TRBJ2-2; D remains unclear. The CDR3 runs to 14 residues. V was pared by 4 bases and J by 1 base, with 8 bases between. The V gene's germline CDR1 is SGHRS and CDR2 YFSETQ. CDR3 DNA: TGCGCCAGCAGCCGAGTGAGGAACACCGGGGAGCTGTTTTTT. Protein product: CASSRVRNTGELFF. Drawing the rest from reference TRBV5-1 and TRBJ2-2, the complete variable domain is KAGVTQTPRYLIKTRGQQVTLSCSPISGHRSVSWYQQTPGQGLQFLFEYFSETQRNKGNFPGRFSGRQFSNSRSEMNVSTLELGDSALYLCASSRVRNTGELFFGEGSRLTVL.

V is TRBV18 and J is TRBJ2-1; TRBD2 is a possible D gene (6 bases). The CDR3 length is 15 residues. Germline values: CDR1 KGHSH, CDR2 LQKENI. V was cut by 5 bases and J by 1 base, with 12 bases left in between. The CDR3 protein is CASSYGTVSYNEQFF. CDR3 DNA sequence: TGTGCCAGCTCATATGGGACTGTGTCCTACAATGAGCAGTTCTTC.

In nucleotides, the CDR3 is TGTGCCAGCAGCCAAGTTTCGGGGACAGCGAACACCGGGGAGCTGTTTTTT. Translated, it gives CASSQVSGTANTGELFF. The rearrangement links TRBV3-1 (or the pseudogene TRBV3-2) to TRBJ2-2; 7 nucleotides line up with TRBD1. Germline assignment: CDR1 LGHDT and CDR2 YNNKEL (reference sequence). Trimming at V came to 1 base and at J to 0 bases, leaving 5 bases not matched to a gene. The CDR3 length is 17 residues.

The gene calls are TRBV19 and TRBJ1-4; 7 nucleotides line up with TRBD1. With 5 bases clipped from V and 5 bases from J, the junction kept 11 bases outside the gene matches. Per the germline V gene, CDR1 is LNHDA and CDR2 is SQIVND (reference sequence). There are 16 residues in the CDR3. CDR3 sequence: CASSAPRQGANEKLFF. The CDR3 DNA sequence: TGTGCCAGTAGTGCCCCAAGACAGGGCGCAAATGAAAAACTGTTTTTT.

The chain joins TRBV29-1 to TRBJ1-1; 10 bases map to TRBD1. Trimming took 6 bases from V and 3 from J; bases not matched to a gene: 4. The CDR3 is 13 amino acids. Per the germline V gene, CDR1 is SQVTM and CDR2 is ANQGSEA. The CDR3 loop reads CSVRTGGHTEAFF. The CDR3 bases are TGCAGCGTGCGGACAGGGGGGCACACTGAAGCTTTCTTT.

This clone has just one count. The CDR3 DNA is TGCAGCGTTGAAGACAGGGTCAAGGCTTTCTTT. Residues: CSVEDRVKAFF. This sequence joins TRBV29-1 and TRBJ1-1, with D perhaps TRBD1 (5 bases). The CDR3 is 11 amino acids. CDR1 is SQVTM, CDR2 ANQGSEA, per germline. V was pared by 0 bases and J by 11 bases, with 10 bases between.

The genes are TRBV9 and TRBJ2-1, with 9 bases lining up with TRBD1. The V segment lost 1 base and the J segment 3 bases; nucleotides outside the gene matches: 2. This CDR3 region has 15 residues. Germline loops: CDR1 SGDLS, CDR2 YYNGEE. The CDR3 reads CASSVQGQGYNEQFF. CDR3 DNA: TGTGCCAGCAGCGTACAGGGACAGGGCTACAATGAGCAGTTCTTC. The full variable domain, its missing parts supplied by reference TRBV9 and TRBJ2-1, is DSGVTQTPKHLITATGQRVTLRCSPRSGDLSVYWYQQSLDQGLQFLIQYYNGEERAKGNILERFSAQQFPDLHSELNLSSLELGDSALYFCASSVQGQGYNEQFFGPGTRLTVL.

The chain carries TRBV6-5 and TRBJ2-1, with 9 bases aligning to TRBD1. This CDR3 has 15 amino acids. The V gene's germline CDR1 is MNHEY and CDR2 SVGAGI. V shed 5 bases, J shed 4 bases, and the junction held 6 bases outside the gene matches. The DNA of the CDR3 is TGTGCCAGCAGTCCGGGACAGGGCGGGTACAATGAGCAGTTCTTC. Encoded protein: CASSPGQGGYNEQFF.

The table lists this clone with a few counts. V usage is TRBV28 and J usage is TRBJ1-5; 7 nucleotides align to TRBD1. There are 13 residues in the CDR3. With 5 bases clipped from V and 6 bases from J, the junction kept 4 bases outside the gene matches. Germline lookup yields CDR1 MDHEN and CDR2 SYDVKM. CDR3 protein: CASSPRGAQPQHF. The CDR3 region has the DNA TGTGCCAGCAGTCCCAGGGGGGCTCAGCCCCAGCATTTT.

The rearrangement links TRBV6-5 to TRBJ2-2; D unclear. Germline-derived CDR1 and CDR2 are MNHEY and SVGAGI. V lost 7 bases to trimming and J lost 5 bases, with 14 bases between them. The CDR3 is made up of 14 amino acids. The DNA for the CDR3 is TGTGCCAGCATCGAGAGAGGAAAAACCGGGGAGCTGTTTTTT. This sequence encodes CASIERGKTGELFF.

This chain connects TRBV6-2 or TRBV6-3 to TRBJ1-5; D gene uncertain. Germline CDR1 reads MNHEY; CDR2 reads SVGEGT. Trimming took 1 base from V and 0 from J, leaving 13 bases between them. This CDR3 spans 17 amino acids. CDR3 protein: CASSYFLGGYSNQPQHF. CDR3 sequence (DNA): TGTGCCAGCAGTTACTTTCTTGGAGGTTATAGCAATCAGCCCCAGCATTTT.

The rearrangement uses TRBV7-9 and TRBJ1-2; the D gene is possibly TRBD1 (5 bases). The CDR3 contains 15 residues. Per germline, CDR1 SEHNR and CDR2 FQNEAQ (reference sequence). Trimming took off 5 bases at V and 6 bases at J, with 19 bases between the two ends. The CDR3 nucleotides are TGTGCCAGCAGCCCCCAAGCGGGGCCAGCTCATGGCTACACCTTC. It translates to CASSPQAGPAHGYTF.

The chain joins TRBV7-2 to TRBJ1-1; 7 bases are shared with TRBD1. J was trimmed by 4 bases and V by 1 base; bases with no gene match: 12. The CDR3 totals 17 residues. CDR1 is SGHTA and CDR2 is FQGNSA in the germline V gene. CDR3 sequence (DNA): TGTGCCAGCAGCTTAGTTTGGTTGGGGCAGGGGGTCACTGAAGCTTTCTTT. Protein product: CASSLVWLGQGVTEAFF.

The rearrangement links TRBV6-5 to TRBJ2-5; D gene unclear. V shed 6 bases and J shed 5 bases, with 7 bases lying between them. Per the germline V gene, CDR1 is MNHEY and CDR2 is SVGAGI. This CDR3 has 11 residues. The CDR3: CASSLRETQYF. The CDR3 nucleotides are TGTGCCAGCAGCCTCCGGGAGACCCAGTACTTC.

The rearrangement links TRBV7-3 to TRBJ2-3; TRBD2 is a possible D gene (6 bases). V shed 2 bases and J shed 5 bases, with 17 bases lying between them. The CDR3 contains 16 residues. Germline CDR1 SGHTA, CDR2 FQGTGA. The CDR3 here is CASSLASVFLGDTQYF. The DNA of the CDR3 is TGTGCCAGCAGCTTAGCTAGCGTGTTTTTGGGAGATACGCAGTATTTT.

The J gene is TRBJ2-1, the V gene TRBV18, with TRBD2 identical over 8 bases. CDR1 and CDR2 from the germline V gene are KGHSH and LQKENI. The V segment lost 6 bases and the J segment 0 bases; nucleotides outside the gene matches: 4. This CDR3 is built from 15 residues. The CDR3 DNA is TGTGCCAGCTCCCGGAGCGGGAGCTCCTACAATGAGCAGTTCTTC. It translates to CASSRSGSSYNEQFF.

The rearrangement uses TRBV6-1 and TRBJ2-6, with 7 bases identical to TRBD1. V was pared by 4 bases and J by 4 bases, with 7 bases of the junction left unmatched. Per the germline V gene, CDR1 is MNHNS and CDR2 is SASEGT. The CDR3 loop spans 16 amino acids. The chain's CDR3 is CASSVNTGVGANVLTF. In DNA, the CDR3 is TGTGCCAGCAGTGTCAATACAGGGGTCGGGGCCAACGTCCTGACTTTC.

The chain combines TRBV3-1 (or the pseudogene TRBV3-2) with TRBJ2-7; 7 nucleotides align to TRBD2. The J segment lost 5 bases and the V segment lost 0 bases, leaving 10 bases of the junction unmatched. The V gene's germline CDR1 is LGHDT and CDR2 YNNKEL (reference sequence). There are 16 residues in the CDR3. The CDR3 is CASSQDVTGGYHEQYF. The DNA for the CDR3 is TGTGCCAGCAGCCAAGATGTGACGGGAGGATACCACGAGCAGTACTTC.

V is TRBV6-5 and J is TRBJ1-6; the match to TRBD1 covers 7 bases. J lost 5 bases, V lost 8 bases, and 6 bases had no gene match. There are 14 residues in the CDR3. Germline loops: CDR1 MNHEY, CDR2 SVGAGI. The CDR3 DNA sequence: TGTGCCAGCCTAGGGACAGTAGATAATTCACCCCTCCACTTT. Its translation: CASLGTVDNSPLHF.

V and J are TRBV6-6 and TRBJ1-2, with 8 bases fitting TRBD1. This CDR3 is 14 amino acids long. The V gene end was trimmed by 3 bases and the J gene end by 10 bases; junction bases not matched to a gene: 10. Germline V gene lookup returns CDR1 MNHNY and CDR2 SVGAGI (reference sequence). CDR3 sequence reads: CASSYQGQGAAYTF. In DNA form, the CDR3 reads TGTGCCAGCAGTTATCAAGGACAGGGTGCCGCCTACACCTTC.